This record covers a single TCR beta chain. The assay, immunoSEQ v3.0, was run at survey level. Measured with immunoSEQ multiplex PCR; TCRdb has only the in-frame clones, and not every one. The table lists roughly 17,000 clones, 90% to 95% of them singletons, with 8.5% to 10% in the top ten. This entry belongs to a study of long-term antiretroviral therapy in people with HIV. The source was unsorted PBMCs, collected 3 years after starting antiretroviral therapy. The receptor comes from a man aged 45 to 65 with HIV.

The CDR3 bases are TGTGCCAGCAGCTTGACGGGTCATAGCAATCAGCCCCAGCATTTT. It translates to CASSLTGHSNQPQHF. The chain has TRBV5-8 and TRBJ1-5; D unresolved. Germline V lookup: CDR1 SGHTS, CDR2 YDEGEE. V lost 1 base to trimming and J lost 0 bases, with 8 bases between them. The CDR3 extends over 15 amino acids. Combining the CDR3 with reference TRBV5-8 and TRBJ1-5 gives the whole variable domain EAGVTQSPTHLIKTRGQQATLRCSPISGHTSVYWYQQALGLGLQFLLWYDEGEERNRGNFPPRFSGRQFPNYSSELNVNALELEDSALYLCASSLTGHSNQPQHFGDGTRLSIL.